Listed below are T cell receptor beta chains from one sample, sequenced in a study of shared clonotypes between healthy human individuals. Generated by immunoSEQ multiplex PCR, the TCRdb table keeps only in-frame clones and is missing some. The data contain about 580,000 clones, roughly 98% of them seen just once; the ten biggest clones take up 0.3%. Sequencing was carried out using naive CD8+ T cells sorted from blood. Receptors were obtained from a man younger than 40 in good health. The conserved cysteine and the conserved F or W are not part of the CDR3 here. Fields, in order: J gene, CDR3 length, V gene, CDR3 protein.

TRBJ2-1 10 TRBV5-4 ASSLVWDEQF
TRBJ2-1 13 TRBV15 ATSREASSNNEQF
TRBJ2-2 15 TRBV4-1 ASSQDMVSGPTGELF
TRBJ2-1 13 TRBV5-5 ASSLGTPTFVEQF
TRBJ1-1 11 TRBV10-1 ASSVGVNTEAF
TRBJ1-5 13 TRBV10-3 AIRGTGSGNQPQH
TRBJ2-1 12 TRBV7-9 ASSPRTVFDEQF
TRBJ1-2 13 TRBV4-3 ASSQGLAGNYGYT
TRBJ2-3 15 TRBV5-6 ASSLGLAPLRADTQY
TRBJ2-5 12 TRBV5-5 ASSLGWGLETQY
TRBJ2-1 11 TRBV6-1 ASKAPTYNGQF
TRBJ2-7 9 TRBV7-8 ASSPTYEQY
TRBJ2-5 11 TRBV11-2 ASSLGHEGTQY
TRBJ1-2 11 TRBV9 ASSGDKTYGYT
TRBJ2-7 14 TRBV11-2 ASSLRLAGVDYEQY
TRBJ2-7 12 TRBV29-1 SAVGTSGLEEQY
TRBJ2-1 14 TRBV9 ASSISSGRAPYEQF